The rows below give T cell receptor beta chains drawn from one sample of a study of blood T cell repertoires in COVID-19. Here immunoSEQ multiplex PCR was the method, and the copy in TCRdb shows in-frame clones only, minus some. The sample holds just under 150,000 clones; approximately 80% are singletons and the top ten take roughly 4.9%. The sample consisted of peripheral blood. These receptors all come from a human donor in a cohort sampled during active COVID-19. CDR3s include the opening cysteine and the closing phenylalanine or tryptophan. D genes are given only for firm matches.

d_call: TRBD2
j_call: TRBJ2-3
v_call: TRBV9
cdr3_aa: CASSVEAGADTQYF

d_call: TRBD2
j_call: TRBJ2-1
v_call: TRBV5-1
cdr3_aa: CASSLGGAGVNNEQFF

d_call: .
j_call: TRBJ1-5
v_call: TRBV19
cdr3_aa: CASSDRVSNQPQHF

d_call: .
j_call: TRBJ2-7
v_call: TRBV20-1
cdr3_aa: CSARRVLEQYF

d_call: TRBD1
j_call: TRBJ1-5
v_call: TRBV15
cdr3_aa: CATSSRQGGLANQPQHF

d_call: TRBD2
j_call: TRBJ2-1
v_call: TRBV7-8
cdr3_aa: CASSFLAGGPAYNEQFF

d_call: .
j_call: TRBJ1-1
v_call: TRBV9
cdr3_aa: CASSVEGRGETEAFF

d_call: .
j_call: TRBJ2-2
v_call: TRBV11-2
cdr3_aa: CASSSGMGGELFF

d_call: .
j_call: TRBJ2-3
v_call: TRBV29-1
cdr3_aa: CSVEATSTDTQYF

d_call: .
j_call: TRBJ1-2
v_call: TRBV5-5
cdr3_aa: CASSLIMANYGYTF

d_call: TRBD2
j_call: TRBJ2-1
v_call: TRBV11-2
cdr3_aa: CASTSLGLAGAVSYNEQFF

d_call: .
j_call: TRBJ1-2
v_call: TRBV24-1
cdr3_aa: CATSEGGSGYGYTF

d_call: .
j_call: TRBJ1-1
v_call: TRBV19
cdr3_aa: CASSQNGEGAEAFF

d_call: TRBD2
j_call: TRBJ2-5
v_call: TRBV3-1/TRBV3-2
cdr3_aa: CASSQEGSGRARETQYF

d_call: TRBD1
j_call: TRBJ1-2
v_call: TRBV19
cdr3_aa: CASSMWGQRNYGYTF

d_call: TRBD1
j_call: TRBJ1-3
v_call: TRBV5-4
cdr3_aa: CASSATPGQGAGNTIYF

d_call: .
j_call: TRBJ1-5
v_call: TRBV28
cdr3_aa: CASSSPGGGGNQPQHF

d_call: .
j_call: TRBJ1-1
v_call: TRBV19
cdr3_aa: CASSIGRSTEAFF

d_call: .
j_call: TRBJ2-5
v_call: TRBV10-3
cdr3_aa: CAISERGREETQYF

d_call: TRBD2
j_call: TRBJ2-1
v_call: TRBV5-1
cdr3_aa: CASSLTSGSYNEQFF

d_call: .
j_call: TRBJ2-1
v_call: TRBV2
cdr3_aa: CASSEVPYNEQFF

d_call: .
j_call: TRBJ2-6
v_call: TRBV18
cdr3_aa: CASSLPTSSGANVLTF

d_call: TRBD1
j_call: TRBJ1-6
v_call: TRBV3-1/TRBV3-2
cdr3_aa: CASSLGQGNSPLHF

d_call: .
j_call: TRBJ2-3
v_call: TRBV9
cdr3_aa: CASSVQRAEDTQYF

d_call: .
j_call: TRBJ1-5
v_call: TRBV28
cdr3_aa: CASRSDRNYSNQPQHF

d_call: TRBD1
j_call: TRBJ2-1
v_call: TRBV7-3
cdr3_aa: CASSSTGTNEQFF